These 5 T cell receptor beta chains originate from one sample sequenced in a study of shared clonotypes between healthy human individuals. Positive CCR7 selection of CD45RO-negative cells yielded the naive CD8 cells, and terminally differentiated effector memory CD45RA+ cells were excluded. The repertoire was sequenced with immunoSEQ multiplex PCR; TCRdb's copy has only in-frame clones and lacks some. Of around 600,000 clones listed, approximately 95% are singletons. Input material: naive CD8+ T cells sorted from blood. The receptors come from a woman in her 30s in good health.

The V call is TRBV6-5, the J call TRBJ2-5; D remains unclear. TRBJ2-7 explains the end of the DNA better; the J call may be wrong. The germline V gene has CDR1 MNHEY and CDR2 SVGAGI. The CDR3 runs to 14 residues. The CDR3 reads CASSATPFSYEQYF. DNA of the CDR3: TGTGCCAGCAGCGCAACACCGTTCTCCTACGAGCAGTACTTC.

In DNA, the CDR3 is TGTGCCAGCTCTAGCGGTCCTTACACCGGGGAGCTGTTTTTT. Translated, it gives CASSSGPYTGELFF. The rearrangement uses TRBV2 and TRBJ2-2; 7 nucleotides agree with TRBD2. J gave up 3 bases and V 8 bases, and 6 bases lay outside the gene matches. Germline CDR1 reads SNHLY; CDR2 reads FYNNEI. The CDR3 length is 14 residues. The full variable domain, completed using reference TRBV2 and TRBJ2-2, is EPEVTQTPSHQVTQMGQEVILRCVPISNHLYFYWYRQILGQKVEFLVSFYNNEISEKSEIFDDQFSVERPDGSNFTLKIRSTKLEDSAMYFCASSSGPYTGELFFGEGSRLTVL.

J is TRBJ2-7 and V is TRBV6-5; D gene unclear. The V and J ends lost 2 bases and 4 bases respectively, with 9 bases between them. The CDR3 covers 13 residues. CDR1 MNHEY and CDR2 SVGAGI come from the germline V gene. In DNA form, the CDR3 reads TGTGCCAGCAGTTACAAGTTTCCGTACGAGCAGTACTTC. Protein: CASSYKFPYEQYF.

The chain uses TRBV2 and TRBJ1-2; no firm D call. CDR3 length: 14 residues. Per germline, CDR1 SNHLY and CDR2 FYNNEI. V was trimmed by 1 base and J by 1 base, leaving 7 bases between them. The CDR3 sequence: CASSEVPGNYGYTF. In DNA, the CDR3 is TGTGCCAGCAGTGAAGTACCGGGTAACTATGGCTACACCTTC.

The chain joins TRBV2 to TRBJ2-2; D is uncertain. The germline V gene encodes CDR1 SNHLY and CDR2 FYNNEI. The CDR3 runs to 16 residues. V was cut by 0 bases and J by 4 bases, with 12 bases left in between. The CDR3 protein is CASSEAPISGTGELFF. Written as DNA, the CDR3 is TGTGCCAGCAGTGAAGCTCCTATTTCGGGCACCGGGGAGCTGTTTTTT.